Sequencing of this TCR beta chain was carried out in a study of shared clonotypes between healthy human individuals. Study information: Three plates each covered CD4 naive and memory; CD8 naive two, CD8 memory one. Broader study findings: Generation probabilities were higher for clonotypes shared across all four sorted-subset donors than for unshared ones.

A split of CD4+ cells into CD45RA+ naive and CD45RA-negative memory subsets was performed. V lost 5 bases to trimming and J lost 4 bases, with 9 bases between them. The CDR3 has 13 residues. Germline assignment: CDR1 MNHNY and CDR2 SVGAGI (reference sequence). Concerning this clone itself: As yet, its antigen is unknown. The sample holds other DNA sequences that translate to the same CDR3.

Per sorted-subset replicate PCR, input was around 200 ng DNA, representing 30,000 to 35,000 T cell genomes. The method was immunoSEQ multiplex PCR; TCRdb's version includes in-frame clones alone and lacks a portion of them. Altogether approximately 2.5 million clones are present, just over 90% being singletons, with the ten largest covering around 0.14%. Sequences were obtained from naive CD4+ T cells sorted from blood. Described subset: CD45RA+ positively selected. The receptor comes from a man in his late teens or twenties in good health. V gene TRBV6-6 combines with J gene TRBJ1-5, with TRBD1 as a possible D gene (5 bases). This CDR3 is CASSPSGNQPQHF. In nucleotides, the CDR3 is TGTGCCAGCAGTCCCTCAGGGAATCAGCCCCAGCATTTT.